The 11 T cell receptor beta chains reported below all come from one sample, sequenced in a study of identifying expanded T cells in peripheral blood. Here immunoSEQ multiplex PCR was the method, and the copy in TCRdb shows in-frame clones only, minus some. Of some 120,000 clones in the sample, roughly 82% were seen once. Sequenced: blood. All receptors derive from a person aged 18 to 70 in good health.

A single count supports this clone. The chain employs TRBV19 and TRBJ1-6; 10 bases fit TRBD1. The CDR3 runs 15 residues. Germline V gives CDR1 LNHDA, CDR2 SQIVND (reference sequence). After removal of 6 bases from V and 9 bases from J, the junction contained 8 bases not matched to a gene. CDR3 residues: CASSHRDRGPSPLHF. CDR3 sequence (DNA): TGTGCCAGTAGCCACCGGGACAGGGGTCCTTCACCCCTCCACTTT.

This chain links TRBV25-1 with TRBJ2-1; weak D call: TRBD1 (5 bases). This CDR3 is built from 13 residues. The V gene lost 2 bases and the J gene lost 5 bases, with 7 bases spanning the gap. Germline-derived CDR1 and CDR2 are MGHDK and SYGVNS. CDR3 sequence reads: CASSEGRDNEQFF. The CDR3 bases are TGTGCCAGCAGTGAAGGCAGGGACAATGAGCAGTTCTTC.

The chain uses TRBV6-5 and TRBJ2-2, with 7 bases that match TRBD1. The length of the CDR3 is 14 residues. V shed 4 bases, J shed 9 bases, and the junction held 8 bases outside the gene matches. Germline V CDR1 and CDR2: MNHEY, SVGAGI. The DNA for the CDR3 is TGTGCCAGCAGTTTGGGTAGGGGGCGGTGGGAGCTGTTTTTT. Translated: CASSLGRGRWELFF.

This clone was seen once. The V and J genes are TRBV7-3 and TRBJ2-3, with 10 bases identical to TRBD2. This CDR3 spans 15 amino acids. Trimming cost V 4 bases and J 3 bases; bases outside gene matches: 4. CDR1 and CDR2 (germline): SGHTA, FQGTGA. This chain's CDR3 is CASSSLAGVTDTQYF. The CDR3 DNA follows: TGTGCCAGCAGCTCGCTAGCGGGGGTGACAGATACGCAGTATTTT.

The chain uses TRBV30 and TRBJ1-1, with D uncertain. The CDR3 spans 17 residues. V gave up 5 bases and J gave up 2 bases, with 24 bases separating them. Germline V lookup: CDR1 GTSNPN, CDR2 SVGIG (reference sequence). CDR3 in amino acids: CAWGNGIRRTGNTEAFF. Here the CDR3 DNA reads TGTGCCTGGGGGAATGGGATACGCCGAACGGGTAACACTGAAGCTTTCTTT.

V is TRBV6-1 and J is TRBJ2-1; 14 nucleotides agree with TRBD2. V lost 8 bases and J lost 10; bases outside the gene matches: 7. CDR3 size: 14 residues. CDR1 is MNHNS, CDR2 SASEGT, per germline. The CDR3 spells CASLGLAGVREQFF. In nucleotides, the CDR3 is TGTGCCAGCCTGGGACTAGCGGGGGTCCGGGAGCAGTTCTTC.

V gene TRBV5-6 combines with J gene TRBJ2-7; possible D gene TRBD2, 6 bases. This CDR3 is built from 15 residues. Trimming stripped 0 bases from V and 6 bases from J, with 16 bases between. Per germline, CDR1 SGHDT and CDR2 YYEEEE. The CDR3 here is CASSLAGPGRREQYF. The CDR3 DNA reads as TGTGCCAGCAGCTTGGCCGGTCCAGGGAGGCGCGAGCAGTACTTC.

This rearrangement joins TRBV27 to TRBJ1-1; no definite D call. The V and J ends lost 1 base and 2 bases respectively, with 8 bases between them. The CDR3 runs to 14 residues. Germline-derived CDR1 and CDR2 are MNHEY and SMNVEV (reference sequence). The CDR3 protein is CASSLWAGNTEAFF. DNA of the CDR3: TGTGCCAGCAGTTTATGGGCAGGAAACACTGAAGCTTTCTTT.

The CDR3 reads CASTRGTAAYGYTF. CDR3 in DNA: TGTGCCAGTACACGGGGGACAGCGGCGTATGGCTACACCTTC. The rearrangement joins TRBV6-5 to TRBJ1-2; TRBD1 aligns across 7 bases. The length of the CDR3 is 14 residues. Germline CDR1 MNHEY, CDR2 SVGAGI. V lost 9 bases, J lost 5 bases, and 12 bases stayed unmatched.

This clone occurred once. This sequence joins TRBV27 and TRBJ1-1; D uncertain. This CDR3 contains 19 residues. CDR1 MNHEY and CDR2 SMNVEV come from the germline V gene (reference sequence). Trimming left V 8 bases short and J 0 bases short, with 28 bases between. In DNA form, the CDR3 reads TGTGCCAGCCACCCGAGGAGGGCGCTCTTCAAGGTTATGAACACTGAAGCTTTCTTT. As protein: CASHPRRALFKVMNTEAFF.

The chain combines TRBV11-2 with TRBJ1-3; D is ambiguous. Germline V lookup: CDR1 SGHAT, CDR2 FQNNGV. V lost 5 bases and J lost 4, with 9 bases in between. The CDR3 has 13 amino acids. The CDR3 loop reads CASSTTQGNTIYF. In nucleotides, the CDR3 is TGTGCCAGCAGCACAACCCAGGGAAACACCATATATTTT.